This TCR beta chain was identified during a study of blood T cell repertoires in COVID-19. Study details: The study drew acute and convalescent COVID-19 samples from the United States, Italy and Spain.

TCRdb's copy holds only in-frame clones and misses some; the assay was immunoSEQ multiplex PCR. The sample has roughly 430,000 clones, approximately 85% seen once. There are 16 residues in the CDR3. Germline CDR1 reads MGHRA; CDR2 reads YSYEKL. V lost 0 bases, J lost 0 bases, and 9 bases lay in between. The chain recombines TRBV4-1 with TRBJ1-5; tentative D call: TRBD1 (5 bases). This receptor was identified in a woman between 40 and 50 years old with acute COVID-19. Sequencing used PBMCs or T cells enriched from blood (not recorded which). In DNA, the CDR3 is TGCGCCAGCAGCCAAGATTGGGGCCTTAGCAATCAGCCCCAGCATTTT. Translating gives CASSQDWGLSNQPQHF.